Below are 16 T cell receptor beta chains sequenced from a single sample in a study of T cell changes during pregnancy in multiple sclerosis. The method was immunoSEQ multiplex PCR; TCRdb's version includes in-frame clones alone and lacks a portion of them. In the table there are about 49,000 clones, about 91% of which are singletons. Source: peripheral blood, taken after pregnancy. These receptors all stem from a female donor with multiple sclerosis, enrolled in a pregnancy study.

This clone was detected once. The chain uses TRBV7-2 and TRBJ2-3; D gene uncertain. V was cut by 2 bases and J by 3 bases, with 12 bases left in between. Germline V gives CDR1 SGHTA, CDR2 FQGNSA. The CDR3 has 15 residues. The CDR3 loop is CASSLRRQRTDTQYF. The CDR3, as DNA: TGTGCCAGCAGCTTACGCCGGCAGAGGACAGATACGCAGTATTTT.

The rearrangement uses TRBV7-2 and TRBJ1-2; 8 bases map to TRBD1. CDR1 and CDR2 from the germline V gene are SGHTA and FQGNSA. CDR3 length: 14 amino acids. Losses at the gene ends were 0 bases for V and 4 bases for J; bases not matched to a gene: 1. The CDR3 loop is CASSLAGTGYGYTF. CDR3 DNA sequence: TGTGCCAGCAGCTTAGCTGGGACAGGCTATGGCTACACCTTC.

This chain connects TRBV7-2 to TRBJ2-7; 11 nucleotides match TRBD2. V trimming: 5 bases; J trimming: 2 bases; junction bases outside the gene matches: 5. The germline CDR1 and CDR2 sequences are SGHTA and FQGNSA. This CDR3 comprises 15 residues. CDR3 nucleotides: TGTGCCAGCAGCATACTAGCGGGGGAGACCTACGAGCAGTACTTC. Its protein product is CASSILAGETYEQYF.

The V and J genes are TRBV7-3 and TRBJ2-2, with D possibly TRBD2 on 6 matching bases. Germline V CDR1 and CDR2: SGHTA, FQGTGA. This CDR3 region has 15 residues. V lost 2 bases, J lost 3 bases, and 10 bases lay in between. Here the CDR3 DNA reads TGTGCCAGCAGCTTACTGCGGGGACACACCGGGGAGCTGTTTTTT. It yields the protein CASSLLRGHTGELFF.

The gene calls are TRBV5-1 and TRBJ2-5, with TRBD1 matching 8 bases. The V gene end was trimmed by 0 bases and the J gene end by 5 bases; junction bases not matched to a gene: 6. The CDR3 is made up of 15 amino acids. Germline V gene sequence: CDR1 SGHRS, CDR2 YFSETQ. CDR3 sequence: CASSLAPGGVETQYF. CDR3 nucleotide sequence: TGCGCCAGCAGCTTGGCCCCAGGGGGCGTGGAGACCCAGTACTTC.

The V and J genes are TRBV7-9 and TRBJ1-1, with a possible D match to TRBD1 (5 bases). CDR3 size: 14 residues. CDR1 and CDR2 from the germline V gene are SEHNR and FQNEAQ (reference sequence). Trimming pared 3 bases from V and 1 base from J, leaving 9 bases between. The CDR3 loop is CASSFTGGNTEAFF. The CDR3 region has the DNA TGTGCCAGCAGCTTTACCGGGGGGAACACTGAAGCTTTCTTT.

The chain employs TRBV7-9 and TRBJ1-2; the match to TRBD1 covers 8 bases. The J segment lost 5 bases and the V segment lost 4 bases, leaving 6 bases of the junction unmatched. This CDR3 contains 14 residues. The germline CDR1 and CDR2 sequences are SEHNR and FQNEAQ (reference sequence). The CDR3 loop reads CASSSDRGGYGYTF. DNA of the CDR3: TGTGCCAGCAGCTCCGACAGGGGCGGGTATGGCTACACCTTC.

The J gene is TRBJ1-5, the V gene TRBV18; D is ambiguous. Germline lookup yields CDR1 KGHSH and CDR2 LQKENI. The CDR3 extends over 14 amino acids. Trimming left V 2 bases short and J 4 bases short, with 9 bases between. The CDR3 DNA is TGTGCCAGCTCACCAGCGAGGGTGAATCAGCCCCAGCATTTT. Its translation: CASSPARVNQPQHF.

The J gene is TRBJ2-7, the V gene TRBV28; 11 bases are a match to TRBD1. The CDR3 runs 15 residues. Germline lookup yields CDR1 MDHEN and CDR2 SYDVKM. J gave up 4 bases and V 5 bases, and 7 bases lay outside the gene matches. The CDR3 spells CASSGPGQGGYEQYF. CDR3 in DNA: TGTGCCAGCAGTGGCCCGGGACAGGGGGGATACGAGCAGTACTTC.

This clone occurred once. The CDR3 nucleotides read TGTGCCAGCAGCGTAGGGCAGGGTAGGGAGACCCAGTACTTC. Protein: CASSVGQGRETQYF. This sequence joins TRBV9 and TRBJ2-5, with TRBD1 as a possible D gene (5 bases). Germline CDR1 reads SGDLS; CDR2 reads YYNGEE. Deletions cut 0 bases from V and 5 bases from J, with 11 bases between. CDR3 length: 14 amino acids.

CDR3 region: CASSFLRVGETQYF. The CDR3 nucleotides read TGTGCCAGCAGTTTTCTCAGGGTTGGGGAGACCCAGTACTTC. The J gene is TRBJ2-5, the V gene TRBV28, with D perhaps matching TRBD1 (5 bases). The CDR3 totals 14 residues. V shed 3 bases and J shed 5 bases, with 13 bases lying between them. The germline V gene has CDR1 MDHEN and CDR2 SYDVKM.

The DNA of the CDR3 is TGTGCCAGCAGCCGGACCGGACAGCCGAACACTGAAGCTTTCTTT. It translates to CASSRTGQPNTEAFF. The chain links TRBV11-1 to TRBJ1-1; tentatively, D is TRBD1 (6 bases). V was shortened by 5 bases and J by 1 base, with 14 bases between the two germline ends. CDR3 length: 15 amino acids. Germline-derived CDR1 and CDR2 are SGHAT and FQDESV (reference sequence).

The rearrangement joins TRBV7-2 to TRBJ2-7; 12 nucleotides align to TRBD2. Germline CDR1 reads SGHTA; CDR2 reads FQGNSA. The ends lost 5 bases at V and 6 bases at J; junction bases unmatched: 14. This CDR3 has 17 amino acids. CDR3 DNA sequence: TGTGCCAGCAGCCCTGCGGCTAGCGGGGGGGCAATAAGCGAGCAGTACTTC. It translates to CASSPAASGGAISEQYF.

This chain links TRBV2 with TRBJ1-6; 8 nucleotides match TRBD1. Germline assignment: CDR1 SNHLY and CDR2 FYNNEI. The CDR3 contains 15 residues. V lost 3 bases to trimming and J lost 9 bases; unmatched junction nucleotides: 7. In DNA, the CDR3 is TGTGCCAGCAGTGACTTCGGGGGACAGGTTTCACCCCTCCACTTT. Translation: CASSDFGGQVSPLHF.

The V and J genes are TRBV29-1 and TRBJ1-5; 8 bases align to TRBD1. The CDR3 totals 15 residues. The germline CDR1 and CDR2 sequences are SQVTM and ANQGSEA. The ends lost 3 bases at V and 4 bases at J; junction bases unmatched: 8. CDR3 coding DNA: TGCAGCGTTGATAGGACAGGGAGACCTAATCAGCCCCAGCATTTT. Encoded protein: CSVDRTGRPNQPQHF.

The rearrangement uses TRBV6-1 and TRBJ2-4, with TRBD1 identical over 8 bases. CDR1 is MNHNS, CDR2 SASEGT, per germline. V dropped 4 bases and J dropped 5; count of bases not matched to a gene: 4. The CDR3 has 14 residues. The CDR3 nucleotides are TGTGCCAGCAGTGGGACGGACAGGGAAAACATTCAGTACTTC. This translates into CASSGTDRENIQYF.